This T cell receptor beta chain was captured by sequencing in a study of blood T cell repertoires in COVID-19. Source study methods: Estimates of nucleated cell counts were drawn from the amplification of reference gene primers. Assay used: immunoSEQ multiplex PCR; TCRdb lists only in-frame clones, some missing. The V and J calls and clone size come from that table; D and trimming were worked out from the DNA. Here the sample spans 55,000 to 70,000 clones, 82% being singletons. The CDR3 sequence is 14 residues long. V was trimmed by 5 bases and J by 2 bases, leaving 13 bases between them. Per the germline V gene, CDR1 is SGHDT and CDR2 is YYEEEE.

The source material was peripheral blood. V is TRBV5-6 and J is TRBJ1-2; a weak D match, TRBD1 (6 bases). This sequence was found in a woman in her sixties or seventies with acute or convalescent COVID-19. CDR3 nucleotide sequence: TGTGCCAGCAGGTCACAGGGTTACAACTATGGCTACACCTTC. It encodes CASRSQGYNYGYTF.